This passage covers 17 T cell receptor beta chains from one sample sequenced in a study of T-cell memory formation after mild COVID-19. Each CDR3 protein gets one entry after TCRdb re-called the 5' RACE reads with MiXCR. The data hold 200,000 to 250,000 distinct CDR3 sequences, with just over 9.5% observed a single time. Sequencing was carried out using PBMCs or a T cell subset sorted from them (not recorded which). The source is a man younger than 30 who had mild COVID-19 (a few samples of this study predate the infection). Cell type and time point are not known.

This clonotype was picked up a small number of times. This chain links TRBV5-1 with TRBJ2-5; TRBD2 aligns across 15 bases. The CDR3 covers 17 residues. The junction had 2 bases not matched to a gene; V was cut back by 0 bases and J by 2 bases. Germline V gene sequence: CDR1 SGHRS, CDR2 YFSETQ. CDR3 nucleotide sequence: TGCGCCAGCAGCTTGGCCGGACTAGCGGGGGGGCAAGAGACCCAGTACTTC. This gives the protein CASSLAGLAGGQETQYF.

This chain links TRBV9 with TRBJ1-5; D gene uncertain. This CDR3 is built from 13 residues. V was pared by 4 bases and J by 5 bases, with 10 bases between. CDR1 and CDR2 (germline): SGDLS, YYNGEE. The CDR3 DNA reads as TGTGCCAGCAGCCGCGCAGAGGATCAGCCCCAGCATTTT. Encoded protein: CASSRAEDQPQHF.

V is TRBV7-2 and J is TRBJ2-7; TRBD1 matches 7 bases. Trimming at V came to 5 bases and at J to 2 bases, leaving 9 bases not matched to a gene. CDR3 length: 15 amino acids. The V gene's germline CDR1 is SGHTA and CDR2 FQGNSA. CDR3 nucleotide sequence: TGTGCCAGCAGCCCGCGACAGGGTGGGGCCTACGAGCAGTACTTC. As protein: CASSPRQGGAYEQYF.

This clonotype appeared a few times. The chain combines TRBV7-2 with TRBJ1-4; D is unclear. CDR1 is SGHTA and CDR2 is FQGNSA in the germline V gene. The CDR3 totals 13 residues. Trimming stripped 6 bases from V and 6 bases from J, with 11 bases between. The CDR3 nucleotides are TGTGCCAGCAGTCAATACCAGGATGAAAAACTGTTTTTT. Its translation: CASSQYQDEKLFF.

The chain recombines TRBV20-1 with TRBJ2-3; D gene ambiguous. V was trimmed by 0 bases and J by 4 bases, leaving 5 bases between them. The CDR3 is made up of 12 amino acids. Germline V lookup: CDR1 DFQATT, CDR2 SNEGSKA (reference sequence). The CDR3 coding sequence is TGCAGTGCTAGAGATGTTTCAGATACGCAGTATTTT. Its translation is CSARDVSDTQYF.

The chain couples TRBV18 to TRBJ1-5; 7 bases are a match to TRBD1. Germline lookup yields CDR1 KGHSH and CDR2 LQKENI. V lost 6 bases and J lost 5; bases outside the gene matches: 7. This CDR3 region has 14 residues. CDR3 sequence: CASSATGDDQPQHF. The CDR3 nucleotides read TGTGCCAGCTCCGCAACAGGGGACGATCAGCCCCAGCATTTT.

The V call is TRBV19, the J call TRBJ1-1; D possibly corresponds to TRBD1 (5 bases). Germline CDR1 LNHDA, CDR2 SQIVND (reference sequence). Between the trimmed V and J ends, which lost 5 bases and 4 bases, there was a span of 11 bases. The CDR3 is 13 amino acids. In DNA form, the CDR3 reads TGTGCCAGTAGTCCCCAGGGCCCCACTGAAGCTTTCTTT. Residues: CASSPQGPTEAFF.

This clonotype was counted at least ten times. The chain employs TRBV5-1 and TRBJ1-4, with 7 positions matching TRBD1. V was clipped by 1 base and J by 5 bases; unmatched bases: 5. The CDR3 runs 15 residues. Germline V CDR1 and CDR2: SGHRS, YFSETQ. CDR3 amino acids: CASSLRGLSNEKLFF. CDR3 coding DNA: TGCGCCAGCAGCTTGAGGGGGCTCTCCAATGAAAAACTGTTTTTT.

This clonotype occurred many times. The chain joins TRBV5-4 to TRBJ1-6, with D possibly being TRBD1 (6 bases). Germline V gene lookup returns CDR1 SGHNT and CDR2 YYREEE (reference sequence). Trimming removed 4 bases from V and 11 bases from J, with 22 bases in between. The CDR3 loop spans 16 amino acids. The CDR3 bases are TGTGCCAGCAGCGCTGGGCAGGGGACCACATTGACACCCCTCCACTTT. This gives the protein CASSAGQGTTLTPLHF.

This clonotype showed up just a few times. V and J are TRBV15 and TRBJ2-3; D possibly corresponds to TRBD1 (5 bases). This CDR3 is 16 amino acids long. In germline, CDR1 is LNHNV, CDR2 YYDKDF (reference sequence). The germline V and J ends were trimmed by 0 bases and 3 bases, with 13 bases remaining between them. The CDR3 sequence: CATSRERSGRTDTQYF. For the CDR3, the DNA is TGTGCCACCAGCAGAGAGCGGTCAGGGCGTACAGATACGCAGTATTTT.

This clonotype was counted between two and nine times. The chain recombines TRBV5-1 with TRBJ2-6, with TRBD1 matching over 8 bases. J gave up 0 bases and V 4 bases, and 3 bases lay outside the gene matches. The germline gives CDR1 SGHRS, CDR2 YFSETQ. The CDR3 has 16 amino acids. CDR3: CASSVTGGSGANVLTF. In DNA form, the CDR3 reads TGCGCCAGCAGCGTCACAGGGGGCTCTGGGGCCAACGTCCTGACTTTC.

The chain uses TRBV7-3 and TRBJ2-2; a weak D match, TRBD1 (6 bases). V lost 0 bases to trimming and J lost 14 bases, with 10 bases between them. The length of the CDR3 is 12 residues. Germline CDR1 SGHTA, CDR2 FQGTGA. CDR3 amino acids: CASSLTQGYLFF. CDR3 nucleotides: TGTGCCAGCAGCTTAACGCAGGGGTATCTGTTTTTT.

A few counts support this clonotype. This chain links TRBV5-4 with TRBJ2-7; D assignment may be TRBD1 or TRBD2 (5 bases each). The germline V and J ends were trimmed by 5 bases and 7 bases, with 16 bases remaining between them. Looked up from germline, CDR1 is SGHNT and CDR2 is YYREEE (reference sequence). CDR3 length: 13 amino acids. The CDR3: CASRLTRDGEQYV. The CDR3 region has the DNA TGTGCCAGCAGACTGACCCGGGACGGGGAGCAGTACGTC.

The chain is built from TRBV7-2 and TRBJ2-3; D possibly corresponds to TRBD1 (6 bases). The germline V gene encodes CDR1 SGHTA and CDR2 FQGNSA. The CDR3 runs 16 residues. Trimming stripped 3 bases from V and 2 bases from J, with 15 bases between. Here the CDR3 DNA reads TGTGCCAGCAGCTTCATGGGGGCCCGGCCCACAGATACGCAGTATTTT. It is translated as CASSFMGARPTDTQYF.

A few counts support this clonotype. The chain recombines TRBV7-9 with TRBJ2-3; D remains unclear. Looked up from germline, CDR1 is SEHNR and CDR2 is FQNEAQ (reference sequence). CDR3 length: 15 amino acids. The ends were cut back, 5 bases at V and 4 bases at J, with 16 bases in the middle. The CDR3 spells CASSPNVYPPDTQYF. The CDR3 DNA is TGTGCCAGCAGCCCTAACGTGTATCCGCCAGATACGCAGTATTTT.

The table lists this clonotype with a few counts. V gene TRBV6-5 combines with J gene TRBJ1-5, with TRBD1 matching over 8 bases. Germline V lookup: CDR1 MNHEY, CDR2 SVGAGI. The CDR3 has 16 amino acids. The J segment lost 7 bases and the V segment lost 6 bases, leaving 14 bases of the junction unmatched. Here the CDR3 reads CASSPFVHRGVQPQHF. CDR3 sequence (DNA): TGTGCCAGCAGCCCCTTCGTCCACAGGGGGGTACAGCCCCAGCATTTT.

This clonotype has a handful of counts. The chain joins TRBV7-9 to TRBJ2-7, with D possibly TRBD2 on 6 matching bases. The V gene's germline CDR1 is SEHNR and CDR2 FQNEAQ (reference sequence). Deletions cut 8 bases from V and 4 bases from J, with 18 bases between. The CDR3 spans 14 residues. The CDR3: CASETAGSLYEQYF. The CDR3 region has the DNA TGTGCCAGCGAAACGGCGGGGTCTTTATACGAGCAGTACTTC.